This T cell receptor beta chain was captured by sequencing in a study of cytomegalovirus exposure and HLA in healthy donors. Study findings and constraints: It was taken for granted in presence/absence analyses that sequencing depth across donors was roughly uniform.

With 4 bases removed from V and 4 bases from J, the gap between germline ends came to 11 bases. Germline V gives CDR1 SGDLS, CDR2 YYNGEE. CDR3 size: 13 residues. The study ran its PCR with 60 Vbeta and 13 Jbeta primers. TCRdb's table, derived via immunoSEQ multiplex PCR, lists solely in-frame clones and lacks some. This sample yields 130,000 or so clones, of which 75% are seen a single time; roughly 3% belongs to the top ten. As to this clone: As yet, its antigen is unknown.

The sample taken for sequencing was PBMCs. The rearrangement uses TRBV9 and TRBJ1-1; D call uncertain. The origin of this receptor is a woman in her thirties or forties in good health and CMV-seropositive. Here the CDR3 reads CASSPVWSTEAFF. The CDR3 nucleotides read TGTGCCAGCAGCCCTGTTTGGAGCACTGAAGCTTTCTTT.